The 25 T cell receptor beta chains listed next were all sequenced from one sample in a study of shared clonotypes between healthy human individuals. Clones were sequenced by immunoSEQ multiplex PCR, and TCRdb holds only the in-frame ones, with some missing. Among 2 million or so clones listed, 85% to 95% were seen once. Material: naive CD4+ T cells sorted from blood. Subset described: CD45RA+ positively selected. The receptors derive from a man between 18 and 35 years old in good health.

Details on this clone: This same CDR3 is encoded by further DNA sequences in the sample. The genes are TRBV30 and TRBJ2-7; 9 nucleotides match TRBD1. CDR1 and CDR2 from the germline V gene are GTSNPN and SVGIG (reference sequence). The CDR3 is 13 amino acids. J gave up 3 bases and V 2 bases, and 2 bases lay outside the gene matches. The CDR3 DNA reads as TGTGCCTGGAGTCCGGACAGGGGCTACGAGCAGTACTTC. Translating it yields CAWSPDRGYEQYF. Looking up the rest from reference TRBV30 and TRBJ2-7 gives the full variable domain: SQTIHQWPATLVQPVGSPLSLECTVEGTSNPNLYWYRQAAGRGLQLLFYSVGIGQISSEVPQNLSASRPQDRQFILSSKKLLLSDSGFYLCAWSPDRGYEQYFGPGTRLTVT.

The chain links TRBV2 to TRBJ2-3; D might be TRBD2 (6 bases). The CDR3 runs 12 residues. Deletions cut 6 bases from V and 7 bases from J, with 11 bases between. Per germline, CDR1 SNHLY and CDR2 FYNNEI. The CDR3 region has the DNA TGTGCCAGCAGGGCCGGAGGGAATACGCAGTATTTT. Translation gives CASRAGGNTQYF.

The V gene is TRBV7-2, the J gene TRBJ2-7, with 11 bases lining up with TRBD2. Germline assignment: CDR1 SGHTA and CDR2 FQGNSA. CDR3 size: 14 residues. Trimming took 5 bases from V and 6 from J; bases not matched to a gene: 6. The CDR3 here is CASSPRLAGSEQYF. The CDR3 DNA reads TGTGCCAGCAGCCCGCGACTAGCGGGAAGCGAGCAGTACTTC. Together with reference TRBV7-2 and TRBJ2-7, the CDR3 gives the full variable domain: GAGVSQSPSNKVTEKGKDVELRCDPISGHTALYWYRQSLGQGLEFLIYFQGNSAPDKSGLPSDRFSAERTGGSVSTLTIQRTQQEDSAVYLCASSPRLAGSEQYFGPGTRLTVT.

Worth noting for this clone: Other nucleotide sequences in the sample specify the same CDR3. The gene calls are TRBV7-2 and TRBJ2-7; D unclear. Between the trimmed V and J ends, which lost 5 bases and 4 bases, there was a span of 9 bases. CDR3 length: 12 amino acids. Germline assignment: CDR1 SGHTA and CDR2 FQGNSA. The CDR3 protein is CASSLARYEQYF. As DNA, the CDR3 is TGTGCCAGCAGCCTGGCCAGGTACGAGCAGTACTTC.

Details on this clone: The CDR3 end shows no conserved phenylalanine or tryptophan, and so a read error is likely. Because the CDR3's place on the DNA is in doubt, the DNA is left out and the CDR3 is given as listed by TCRdb. This chain joins TRBV7-9 and TRBJ1-2. The CDR3 adds up to 12 amino acids, both ends counted. Germline CDR1 and CDR2: SEHNR and FQNEAQ (reference sequence). The CDR3 is CASSLGESGTFL.

Concerning this clone itself: The sample carries other DNA sequences with the same CDR3. This chain joins TRBV19 and TRBJ1-6; tentative D call: TRBD1 (5 bases). Germline values: CDR1 LNHDA, CDR2 SQIVND (reference sequence). The ends were cut back, 3 bases at V and 6 bases at J, with 9 bases in the middle. This CDR3 has 14 amino acids. CDR3 coding DNA: TGTGCCAGTAGTATTTCTAGGGGTAATTCACCCCTCCACTTT. This sequence encodes CASSISRGNSPLHF.

This clone was seen only a few times. V is TRBV5-5 and J is TRBJ2-4; D is unresolved. CDR3 size: 12 residues. The V and J ends lost 3 bases and 7 bases respectively, with 8 bases between them. The germline V gene has CDR1 SGHKS and CDR2 YYEKEE (reference sequence). The CDR3 bases are TGTGCCAGCAGCTCAGACGTGAACATTCAGTACTTC. Translating it yields CASSSDVNIQYF.

The chain has TRBV4-3 and TRBJ2-6; D gene ambiguous. The CDR3 runs 15 residues. Between the trimmed V and J ends, which lost 0 bases and 2 bases, there was a span of 5 bases. Germline V lookup: CDR1 LGHNA, CDR2 YSLEER. CDR3 DNA sequence: TGCGCCAGCAGCCAAGATGGTCCTGGGGCCAACGTCCTGACTTTC. Amino acids: CASSQDGPGANVLTF.

This clone is a singleton in its sample. The sample contains more than one DNA sequence encoding this CDR3. The rearrangement joins TRBV10-3 to TRBJ2-3, with 8 positions matching TRBD1. The CDR3 has 14 residues. Trimming took 0 bases from V and 4 from J; bases not matched to a gene: 0. Germline V gene lookup returns CDR1 ENHRY and CDR2 SYGVKD. Written as DNA, the CDR3 is TGTGCCATCAGTGAGTCGACAGGGGCAGATACGCAGTATTTT. It codes for CAISESTGADTQYF.

The gene calls are TRBV12-5 and TRBJ1-2; no firm D call. Germline V gene lookup returns CDR1 LGHNT and CDR2 FRNRAP. V dropped 2 bases and J dropped 7 bases, with 14 bases sitting between them. CDR3 size: 14 residues. For the CDR3, the DNA is TGTGCTAGTGGTTTGCCAAGTGTCGGGTTTGGCTACACCTTC. Protein sequence: CASGLPSVGFGYTF.

This sequence joins TRBV29-1 and TRBJ2-7; perhaps TRBD2 as D (6 bases). Germline assignment: CDR1 SQVTM and CDR2 ANQGSEA. The length of the CDR3 is 13 residues. V lost 4 bases and J lost 4, with 14 bases in between. In DNA form, the CDR3 reads TGCAGCGTTGGGGGTAGCGGTCTTTACGAGCAGTACTTC. This sequence encodes CSVGGSGLYEQYF.

V is TRBV28 and J is TRBJ2-7; D is unclear. V gave up 6 bases and J gave up 2 bases, with 8 bases separating them. The V gene's germline CDR1 is MDHEN and CDR2 SYDVKM. The CDR3 loop spans 12 amino acids. The CDR3 DNA reads as TGTGCCAGCAGCCGACTCCCCTACGAGCAGTACTTC. The encoded protein is CASSRLPYEQYF. Full variable domain (rest looked up from reference TRBV28 and TRBJ2-7): DVKVTQSSRYLVKRTGEKVFLECVQDMDHENMFWYRQDPGLGLRLIYFSYDVKMKEKGDIPEGYSVSREKKERFSLILESASTNQTSMYLCASSRLPYEQYFGPGTRLTVT.

The genes are TRBV5-5 and TRBJ1-6; D unclear. Germline V gene sequence: CDR1 SGHKS, CDR2 YYEKEE (reference sequence). Trimming shortened V by 3 bases and J by 6 bases, and 16 bases separated the two germline ends. This CDR3 has 16 residues. CDR3 sequence: CASSWSAQTINSPLHF. For the CDR3, the DNA is TGTGCCAGCAGCTGGTCGGCCCAGACAATTAATTCACCCCTCCACTTT.

J is TRBJ2-1 and V is TRBV9; D is ambiguous. The germline gives CDR1 SGDLS, CDR2 YYNGEE. The CDR3 contains 15 residues. Trimming took off 0 bases at V and 5 bases at J, with 12 bases between the two ends. The CDR3 is CASSVGANGNNEQFF. The CDR3 region has the DNA TGTGCCAGCAGCGTAGGGGCGAACGGTAACAATGAGCAGTTCTTC.

The gene calls are TRBV18 and TRBJ2-7; D ambiguous. This CDR3 has 14 amino acids. Germline values: CDR1 KGHSH, CDR2 LQKENI. Trimming cost V 2 bases and J 3 bases, with 11 bases left between them. The CDR3 DNA reads as TGTGCCAGCTCACCAGGGGTACAAAACTACGAGCAGTACTTC. It is translated as CASSPGVQNYEQYF.

J is TRBJ2-1 and V is TRBV29-1; the match to TRBD2 covers 7 bases. J lost 6 bases, V lost 5 bases, and 16 bases had no gene match. The germline gives CDR1 SQVTM, CDR2 ANQGSEA. This CDR3 has 16 residues. Here the CDR3 reads CSVSLAALIYGNEQFF. As DNA, the CDR3 is TGCAGCGTTAGCCTAGCGGCCCTCATTTACGGCAATGAGCAGTTCTTC.

This sequence joins TRBV2 and TRBJ2-2, with a tentative D call TRBD1 (6 bases). Trimming cost V 2 bases and J 5 bases, with 15 bases left between them. Germline values: CDR1 SNHLY, CDR2 FYNNEI. There are 16 residues in the CDR3. The CDR3 loop reads CASSERDTRRTGELFF. The CDR3 bases are TGTGCCAGCAGTGAACGGGACACTCGACGGACCGGGGAGCTGTTTTTT. Supplemented by reference TRBV2 and TRBJ2-2, the full variable domain reads EPEVTQTPSHQVTQMGQEVILRCVPISNHLYFYWYRQILGQKVEFLVSFYNNEISEKSEIFDDQFSVERPDGSNFTLKIRSTKLEDSAMYFCASSERDTRRTGELFFGEGSRLTVL.

This clone was picked up one time. This chain uses TRBV19 with TRBJ1-5; D not certain. The CDR3 is 15 amino acids. With 6 bases removed from V and 0 bases from J, the gap between germline ends came to 12 bases. CDR1 is LNHDA and CDR2 is SQIVND in the germline V gene (reference sequence). The CDR3 sequence: CASRGGRGSNQPQHF. CDR3 DNA sequence: TGTGCCAGTAGGGGAGGTAGAGGTAGCAATCAGCCCCAGCATTTT.

This chain links TRBV10-3 with TRBJ2-7, with 7 bases that match TRBD1. Per germline, CDR1 ENHRY and CDR2 SYGVKD. The CDR3 has 14 residues. V dropped 7 bases and J dropped 3; count of bases not matched to a gene: 9. CDR3 residues: CAIKQGEWDYEQYF. CDR3 DNA: TGTGCCATCAAGCAGGGGGAATGGGACTACGAGCAGTACTTC.

This clone was detected once. The chain links TRBV2 to TRBJ1-1, with D tentatively TRBD1 (6 bases). The CDR3 is 14 amino acids. The germline CDR1 and CDR2 sequences are SNHLY and FYNNEI. V was clipped by 5 bases and J by 4 bases, with 14 bases between them. CDR3 in DNA: TGTGCCAGCAGTAGGGGGGCGGCGGGCACTGAAGCTTTCTTT. It encodes CASSRGAAGTEAFF.

The rearrangement uses TRBV4-3 and TRBJ1-2, with 8 bases identical to TRBD1. Germline V CDR1 and CDR2: LGHNA, YSLEER. V trimming: 2 bases; J trimming: 7 bases; junction bases outside the gene matches: 6. The CDR3 extends over 14 amino acids. The CDR3 sequence is CASSQQGAEFGYTF. Written as DNA, the CDR3 is TGCGCCAGCAGCCAACAGGGGGCCGAATTTGGCTACACCTTC.

This chain connects TRBV14 to TRBJ2-6; D might be TRBD2 (6 bases). The CDR3 is 17 amino acids. The germline V and J ends were trimmed by 1 base and 0 bases, with 10 bases remaining between them. Germline V gene data show CDR1 as SGHDN and CDR2 as FVKESK. The CDR3, as DNA: TGTGCCAGCAGCCAAGCTAGCGCTAGCTCTGGGGCCAACGTCCTGACTTTC. Translation: CASSQASASSGANVLTF.

The chain has TRBV6-5 and TRBJ2-7; TRBD1 agrees at 9 bases. CDR1 is MNHEY, CDR2 SVGAGI, per germline. This CDR3 has 15 residues. V lost 5 bases to trimming and J lost 6 bases; unmatched junction nucleotides: 11. CDR3 DNA sequence: TGTGCCAGCAGTCCGTCCGGGACAGGGAGGGGCGAGCAGTACTTC. Translated, it gives CASSPSGTGRGEQYF.

This sequence joins TRBV5-1 and TRBJ2-1, with TRBD2 identical over 14 bases. J lost 4 bases, V lost 6 bases, and 9 bases had no gene match. CDR3 length: 17 residues. CDR1 is SGHRS and CDR2 is YFSETQ in the germline V gene. CDR3 protein: CASTPTSGGAVYNEQFF. In nucleotides, the CDR3 is TGCGCCAGCACCCCGACTAGCGGGGGGGCCGTTTACAATGAGCAGTTCTTC. Supplemented by reference TRBV5-1 and TRBJ2-1, the full variable domain reads KAGVTQTPRYLIKTRGQQVTLSCSPISGHRSVSWYQQTPGQGLQFLFEYFSETQRNKGNFPGRFSGRQFSNSRSEMNVSTLELGDSALYLCASTPTSGGAVYNEQFFGPGTRLTVL.

The chain couples TRBV6-5 to TRBJ1-4; D may be TRBD1 (6 bases). The CDR3 length is 15 residues. Trimming stripped 4 bases from V and 6 bases from J, with 15 bases between. Germline CDR1 reads MNHEY; CDR2 reads SVGAGI. The CDR3 reads CASSSLLGADEKLFF. The DNA of the CDR3 is TGTGCCAGCAGTTCACTGCTGGGGGCTGATGAAAAACTGTTTTTT.